This TCR beta chain was sequenced for a study of blood T cell repertoires in COVID-19 (dated by TCRdb to 2020 to 2021). Regarding the research as a whole: Samples covering the acute and convalescent phases of COVID-19 were provided by collaborators in the United States, Italy and Spain. The material from the prospective study consisted of cDNA or gDNA derived from T cells, B-cell-depleted T cells, or PBMCs. Subjects who had been exposed to COVID-19, were actively infected with it, or had recovered from it provided the deeply sampled blood TCRbeta repertoires that made up the dataset. The repertoires were made available in a free public database intended to serve as a resource for research on the immune response to SARS-CoV-2. The samples were drawn from two sources: the first 160 participants of the ongoing ImmuneRACE study, and 1,254 subjects contributed by 6 global collaborators. A de-identified subject ID, COVID-19 status, age in years and sex were almost always included in the sample metadata. Where HLA class I and class II types were available, the types were taken from metadata supplied by the sample provider, not from assay-based typing.

Collaborating institutions collected whole blood in K2EDTA tubes following their own protocols. For TCRbeta analysis, collaborators shipped samples in one of three forms: frozen whole blood, isolated PBMCs, or DNA extracted from either of those sample types. TCRbeta CDR3 regions were amplified from genomic DNA by means of the immunoSEQ Assay, a bias-controlled multiplex PCR. Per the original workflow: Nucleated cell counts per sample were estimated from amplification of reference gene primers within the assay. To quantify the absolute abundance of each unique TCRbeta CDR3 rearrangement, sequence reads were collapsed and filtered. For each sample, productive Simpson clonality was calculated by taking the square root of Simpson's diversity index across productive rearrangements. The source is immuneACCESS, and TCRdb retained only in-frame sequences with V and J called. Part of the clones is not carried over; for the studies checked, unresolved V genes explain less than half of this, and the remainder is unexplained. The V and J calls and clone size come from that table; D and trimming were worked out from the DNA. This sample holds 60,000 to 80,000 clones; about nine tenths were observed only once. The ten top clones hold 5.5% to 6.5% of the sample.

Of note for this clone: The target of this receptor is not known. Base quality data are lacking; no much larger clone is found one base away.

Including the terminal cysteine and phenylalanine, the CDR3 comprises 14 residues. Of the read, only the CDR3 DNA is kept; its 42 bases are in frame from base 1. The V and J ends are trimmed by 2 bases and 3 bases, leaving 10 bases between them. Per the germline V gene, ENHRY is the CDR1 and SYGVKD is the CDR2. The study at large found these results: The amount of clinical and demographic metadata varied by source and participant and was provided uncurated.

This chain is built from TRBV10-3 and TRBJ2-5, with TRBD1 tentatively as D gene (5 bases match). Sequenced material: peripheral blood. The sequence derives from a human donor in a cohort sampled during active COVID-19. The DNA reads as follows: TGTGCCATCAGTGAGAGGGGCCTAAAAGAGACCCAGTACTTC. It specifies CAISERGLKETQYF.